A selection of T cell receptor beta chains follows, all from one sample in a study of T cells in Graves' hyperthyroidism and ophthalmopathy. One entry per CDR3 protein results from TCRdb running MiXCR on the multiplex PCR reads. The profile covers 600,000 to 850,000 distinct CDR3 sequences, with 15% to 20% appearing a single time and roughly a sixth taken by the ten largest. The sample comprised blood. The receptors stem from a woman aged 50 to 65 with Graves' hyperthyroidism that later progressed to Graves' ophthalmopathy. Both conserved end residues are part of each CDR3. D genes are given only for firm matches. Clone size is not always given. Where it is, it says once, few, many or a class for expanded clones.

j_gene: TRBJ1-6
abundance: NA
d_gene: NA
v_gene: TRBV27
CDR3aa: CASSYGNSPLHF

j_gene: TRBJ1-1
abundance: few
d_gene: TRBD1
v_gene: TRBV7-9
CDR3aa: CASSPGQGPQGAFF

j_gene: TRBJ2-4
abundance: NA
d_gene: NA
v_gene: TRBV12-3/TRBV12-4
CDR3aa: CASSLAAGGGIQYF

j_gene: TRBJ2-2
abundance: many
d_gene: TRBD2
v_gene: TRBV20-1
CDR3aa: CSAQGLAGTNTGELFF

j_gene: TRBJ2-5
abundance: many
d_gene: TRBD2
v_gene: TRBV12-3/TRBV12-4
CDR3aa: CASSLAVLAGETQYF

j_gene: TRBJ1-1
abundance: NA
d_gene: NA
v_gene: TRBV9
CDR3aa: CASSVDLRLGTEAFF

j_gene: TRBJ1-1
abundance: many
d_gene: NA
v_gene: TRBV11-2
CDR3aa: CASSDVQLVYTEAFF

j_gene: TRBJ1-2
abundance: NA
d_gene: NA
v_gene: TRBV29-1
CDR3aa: CSVEALSYGYTF

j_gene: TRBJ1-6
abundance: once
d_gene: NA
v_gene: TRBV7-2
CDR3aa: CASSLEPPGRPSYNSPLHF

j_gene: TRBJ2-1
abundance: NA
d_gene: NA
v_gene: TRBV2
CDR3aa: CASSEVQPHEQFF

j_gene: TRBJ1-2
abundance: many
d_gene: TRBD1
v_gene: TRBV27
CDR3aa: CASSPRTGGAYGYTF

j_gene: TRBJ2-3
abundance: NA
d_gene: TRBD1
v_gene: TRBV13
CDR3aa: CASRLGQGPTDTQYF

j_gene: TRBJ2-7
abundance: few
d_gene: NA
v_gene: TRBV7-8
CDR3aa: CASSFPAYEQYF

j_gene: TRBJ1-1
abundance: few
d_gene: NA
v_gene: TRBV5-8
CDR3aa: CASSPDPLQGGVEVNTEAFF

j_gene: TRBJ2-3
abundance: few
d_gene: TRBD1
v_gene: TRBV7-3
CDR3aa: CASSSRGQGTDTQYF

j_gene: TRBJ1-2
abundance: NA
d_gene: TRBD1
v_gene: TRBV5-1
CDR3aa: CASSFTGQGAYGYTF

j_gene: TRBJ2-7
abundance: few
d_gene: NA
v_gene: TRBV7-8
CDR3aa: CASSTFTGSEQYF

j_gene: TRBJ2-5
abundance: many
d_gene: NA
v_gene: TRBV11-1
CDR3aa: CASSLRGTEETQYF

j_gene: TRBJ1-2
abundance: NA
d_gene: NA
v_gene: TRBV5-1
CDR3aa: CASSLMHAQSGYTF

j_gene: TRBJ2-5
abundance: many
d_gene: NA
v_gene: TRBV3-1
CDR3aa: CASSQSRETQYF

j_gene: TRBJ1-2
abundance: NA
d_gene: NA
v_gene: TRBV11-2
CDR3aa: CASSLSLREANYGYTF

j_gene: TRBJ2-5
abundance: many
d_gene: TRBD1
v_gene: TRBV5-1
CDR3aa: CASSLGTGAQETQYF

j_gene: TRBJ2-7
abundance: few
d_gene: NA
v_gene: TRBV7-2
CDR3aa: CASSQRGGADYEQYF

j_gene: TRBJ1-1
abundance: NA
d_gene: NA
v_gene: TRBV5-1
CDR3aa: CASSLVVYGMNTEALF

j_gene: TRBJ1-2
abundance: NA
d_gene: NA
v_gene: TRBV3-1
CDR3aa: CASSQEASGYTF

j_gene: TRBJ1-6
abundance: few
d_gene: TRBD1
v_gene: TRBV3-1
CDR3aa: CASSKRPGQPDNSPLHF

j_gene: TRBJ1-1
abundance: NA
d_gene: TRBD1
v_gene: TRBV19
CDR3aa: CASTTPDRAEGTEAFF

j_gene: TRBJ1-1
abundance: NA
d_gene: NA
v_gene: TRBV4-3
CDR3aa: CASSHSTANTEAFF

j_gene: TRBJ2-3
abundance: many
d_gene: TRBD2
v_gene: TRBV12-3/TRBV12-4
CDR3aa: CASSPSGGVTDTQYF

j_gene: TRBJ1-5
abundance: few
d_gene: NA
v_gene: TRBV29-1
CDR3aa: CSVMTGPNQPQHF

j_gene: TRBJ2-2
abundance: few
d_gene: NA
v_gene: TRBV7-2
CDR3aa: CASTERPPNTGELFF

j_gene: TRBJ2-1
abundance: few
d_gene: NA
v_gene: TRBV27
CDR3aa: CASRITSEVGEQFF

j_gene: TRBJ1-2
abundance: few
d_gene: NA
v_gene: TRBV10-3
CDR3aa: CAIRENRAGGYSYTF

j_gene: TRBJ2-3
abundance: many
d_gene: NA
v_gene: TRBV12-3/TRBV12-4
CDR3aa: CASNLLVAAGTDTQYF

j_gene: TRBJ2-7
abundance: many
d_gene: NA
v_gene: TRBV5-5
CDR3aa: CASSFFRASYEQYF

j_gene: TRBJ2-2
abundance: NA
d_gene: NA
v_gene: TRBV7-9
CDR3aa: CASSLLGGLLNTGELFF

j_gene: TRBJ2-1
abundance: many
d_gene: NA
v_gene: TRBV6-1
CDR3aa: CAAADSTYNEQFF

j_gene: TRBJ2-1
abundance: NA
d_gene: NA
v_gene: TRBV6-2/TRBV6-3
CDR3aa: CASRDIVVGDQFF

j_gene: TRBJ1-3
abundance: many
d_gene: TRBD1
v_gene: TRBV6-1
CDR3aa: CASSSTGGSGNTIYF

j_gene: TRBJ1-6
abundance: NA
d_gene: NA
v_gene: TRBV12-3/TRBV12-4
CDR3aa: CASSSPGDNSPLHF

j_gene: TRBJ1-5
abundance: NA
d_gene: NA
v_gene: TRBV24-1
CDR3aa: CATAAGVSNQPQHF

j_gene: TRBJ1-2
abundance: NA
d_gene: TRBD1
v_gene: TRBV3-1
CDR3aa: CASSQVQGLRYTF

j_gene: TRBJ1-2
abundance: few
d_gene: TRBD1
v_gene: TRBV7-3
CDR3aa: CASSLRAGGAAGYTF

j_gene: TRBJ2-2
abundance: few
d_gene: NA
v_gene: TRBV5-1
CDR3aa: CASSGTDTGELFF

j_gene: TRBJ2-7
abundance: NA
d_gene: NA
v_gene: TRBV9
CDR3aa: CASSKGEGAVTYEQYF

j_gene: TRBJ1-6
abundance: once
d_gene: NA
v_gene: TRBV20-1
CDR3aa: CSAPRQDYNSPLHF

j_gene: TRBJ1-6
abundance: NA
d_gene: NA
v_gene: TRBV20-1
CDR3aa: CSARFPGDTRISSPLHF

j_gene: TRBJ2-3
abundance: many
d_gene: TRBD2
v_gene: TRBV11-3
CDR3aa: CASSTTSGTQYF